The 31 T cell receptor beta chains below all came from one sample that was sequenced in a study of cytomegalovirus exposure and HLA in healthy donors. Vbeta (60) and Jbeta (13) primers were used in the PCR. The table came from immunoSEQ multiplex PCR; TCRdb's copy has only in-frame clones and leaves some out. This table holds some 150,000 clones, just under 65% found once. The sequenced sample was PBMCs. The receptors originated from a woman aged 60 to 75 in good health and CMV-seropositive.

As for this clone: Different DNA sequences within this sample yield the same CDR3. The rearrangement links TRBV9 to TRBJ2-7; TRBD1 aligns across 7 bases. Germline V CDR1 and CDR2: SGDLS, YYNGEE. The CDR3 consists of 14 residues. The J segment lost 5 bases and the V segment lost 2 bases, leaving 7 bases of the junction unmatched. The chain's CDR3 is CASSVVGGSDEQYF. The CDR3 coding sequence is TGTGCCAGCAGCGTGGTAGGGGGCAGCGACGAGCAGTACTTC.

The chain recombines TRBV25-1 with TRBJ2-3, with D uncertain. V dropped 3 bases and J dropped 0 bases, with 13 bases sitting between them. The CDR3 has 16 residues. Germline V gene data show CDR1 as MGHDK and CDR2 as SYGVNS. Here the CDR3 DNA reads TGTGCCAGCAGTGATTCAACCGTCAGTAGCACAGATACGCAGTATTTT. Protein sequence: CASSDSTVSSTDTQYF.

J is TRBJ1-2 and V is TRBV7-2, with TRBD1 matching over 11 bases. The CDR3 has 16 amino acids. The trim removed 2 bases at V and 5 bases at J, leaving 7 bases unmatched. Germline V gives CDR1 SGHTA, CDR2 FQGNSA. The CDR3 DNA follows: TGTGCCAGCAGCTTACAACGGACAGGGGGCGCTTATGGCTACACCTTC. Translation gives CASSLQRTGGAYGYTF.

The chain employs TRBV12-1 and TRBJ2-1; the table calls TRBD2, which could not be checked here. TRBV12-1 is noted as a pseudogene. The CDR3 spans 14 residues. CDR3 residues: CASSFRDYHNEQFF. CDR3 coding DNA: TGTGCCAGCAGCTTCCGGGACTACCACAATGAGCAGTTCTTC.

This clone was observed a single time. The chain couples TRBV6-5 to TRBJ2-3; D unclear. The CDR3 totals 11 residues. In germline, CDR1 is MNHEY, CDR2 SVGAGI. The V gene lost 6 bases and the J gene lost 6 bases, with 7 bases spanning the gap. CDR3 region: CASRHGDTQYF. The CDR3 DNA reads TGTGCCAGCAGACACGGGGATACGCAGTATTTT.

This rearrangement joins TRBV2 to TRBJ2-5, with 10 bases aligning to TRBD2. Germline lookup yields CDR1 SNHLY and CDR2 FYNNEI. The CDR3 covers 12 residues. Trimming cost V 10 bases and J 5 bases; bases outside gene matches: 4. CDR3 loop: CATLAGDETQYF. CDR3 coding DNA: TGTGCCACCCTAGCGGGAGACGAGACCCAGTACTTC.

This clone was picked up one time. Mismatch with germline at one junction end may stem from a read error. CDR3 bases: TGTGCTAGCAGCTCCGCCGTCTCAGGCACCGGGGAGCTGTTTTTT. Translating gives CASSSAVSGTGELFF. The gene calls are TRBV7-7 and TRBJ2-2; D is unresolved. CDR3 length equals 15 residues. Germline CDR1 and CDR2: SSHAT and FNYEAQ (reference sequence).

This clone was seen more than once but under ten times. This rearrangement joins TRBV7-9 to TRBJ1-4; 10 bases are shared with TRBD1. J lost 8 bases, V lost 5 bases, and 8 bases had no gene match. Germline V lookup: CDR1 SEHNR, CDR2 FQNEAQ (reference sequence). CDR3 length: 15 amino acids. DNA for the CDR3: TGTGCCAGCAGCCTCGGGACAGGGGTCGGCGAAAAACTGTTTTTT. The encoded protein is CASSLGTGVGEKLFF.

CDR3 loop: CASSQTSGEAYEQYF. The CDR3 DNA reads as TGTGCCAGTAGCCAGACTAGCGGGGAGGCCTACGAGCAGTACTTC. J is TRBJ2-7 and V is TRBV19, with 11 positions matching TRBD2. Trimming cost V 6 bases and J 2 bases; bases outside gene matches: 6. This CDR3 has 15 residues. The germline gives CDR1 LNHDA, CDR2 SQIVND (reference sequence).

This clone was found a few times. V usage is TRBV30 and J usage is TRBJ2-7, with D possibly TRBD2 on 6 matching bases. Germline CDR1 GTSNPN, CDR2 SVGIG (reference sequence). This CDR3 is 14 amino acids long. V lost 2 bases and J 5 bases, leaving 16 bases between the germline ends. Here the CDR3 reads CAWSYGGIRDEQYF. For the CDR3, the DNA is TGTGCCTGGAGTTATGGCGGGATAAGGGACGAGCAGTACTTC. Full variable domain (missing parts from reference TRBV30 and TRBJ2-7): SQTIHQWPATLVQPVGSPLSLECTVEGTSNPNLYWYRQAAGRGLQLLFYSVGIGQISSEVPQNLSASRPQDRQFILSSKKLLLSDSGFYLCAWSYGGIRDEQYFGPGTRLTVT.

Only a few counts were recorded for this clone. The CDR3 region is CASSFSSGANVLTF. CDR3 in DNA: TGTGCCAGCAGTTTTTCGTCTGGGGCCAACGTCCTGACTTTC. The chain joins TRBV28 to TRBJ2-6; D gene ambiguous. The germline V and J ends were trimmed by 3 bases and 1 base, with 4 bases remaining between them. This CDR3 is 14 amino acids long. CDR1 is MDHEN, CDR2 SYDVKM, per germline.

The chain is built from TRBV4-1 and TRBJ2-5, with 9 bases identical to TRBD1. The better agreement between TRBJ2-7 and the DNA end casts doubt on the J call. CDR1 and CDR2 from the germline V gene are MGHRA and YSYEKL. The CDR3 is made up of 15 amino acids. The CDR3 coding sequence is TGCGCCAGCAGCCAGGCGGACAGGGGAAGATACGAGCAGTACTTC. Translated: CASSQADRGRYEQYF.

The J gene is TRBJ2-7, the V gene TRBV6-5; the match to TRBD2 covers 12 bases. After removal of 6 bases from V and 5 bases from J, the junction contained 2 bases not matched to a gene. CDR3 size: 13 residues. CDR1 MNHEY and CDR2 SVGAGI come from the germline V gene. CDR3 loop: CASRLAGGNEQYF. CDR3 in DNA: TGTGCCAGCAGGCTAGCGGGAGGGAACGAGCAGTACTTC.

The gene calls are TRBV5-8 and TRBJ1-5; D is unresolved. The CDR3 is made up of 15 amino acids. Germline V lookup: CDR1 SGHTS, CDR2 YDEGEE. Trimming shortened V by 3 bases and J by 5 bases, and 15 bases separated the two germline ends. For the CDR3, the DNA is TGTGCCAGCAGCTGGGGAGCGTACGGAGATCAGCCCCAGCATTTT. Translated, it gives CASSWGAYGDQPQHF.

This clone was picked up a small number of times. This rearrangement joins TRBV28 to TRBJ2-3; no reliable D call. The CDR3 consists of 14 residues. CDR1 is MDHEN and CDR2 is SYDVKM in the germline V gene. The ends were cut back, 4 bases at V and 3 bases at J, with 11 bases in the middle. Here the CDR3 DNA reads TGTGCCAGCAGTTACCAGCGTGGGACAGATACGCAGTATTTT. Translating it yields CASSYQRGTDTQYF.

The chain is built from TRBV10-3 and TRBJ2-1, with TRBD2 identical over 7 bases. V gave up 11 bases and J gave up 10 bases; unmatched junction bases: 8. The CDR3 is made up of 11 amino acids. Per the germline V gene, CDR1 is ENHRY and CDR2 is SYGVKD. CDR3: CASSGPGEQFF. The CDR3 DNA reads TGTGCCTCTAGCGGTCCCGGGGAGCAGTTCTTC.

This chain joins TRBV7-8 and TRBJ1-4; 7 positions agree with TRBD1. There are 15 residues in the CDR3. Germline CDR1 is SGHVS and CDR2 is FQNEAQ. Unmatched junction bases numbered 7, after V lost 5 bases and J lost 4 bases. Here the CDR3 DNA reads TGTGCCAGCAGCCCTTCAGGGGGATTTAATGAAAAACTGTTTTTT. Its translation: CASSPSGGFNEKLFF.

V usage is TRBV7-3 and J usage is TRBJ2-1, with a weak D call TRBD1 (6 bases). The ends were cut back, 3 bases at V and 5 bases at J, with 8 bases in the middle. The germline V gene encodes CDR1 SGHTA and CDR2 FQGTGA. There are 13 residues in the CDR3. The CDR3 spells CASSFPGDNEQFF. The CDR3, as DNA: TGTGCCAGCAGCTTCCCAGGGGACAATGAGCAGTTCTTC.

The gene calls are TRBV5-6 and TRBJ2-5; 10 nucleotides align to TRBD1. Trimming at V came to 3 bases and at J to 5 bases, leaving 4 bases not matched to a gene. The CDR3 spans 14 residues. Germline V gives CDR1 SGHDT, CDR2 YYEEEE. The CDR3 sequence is CASSSPGQGETQYF. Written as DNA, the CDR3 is TGTGCCAGCAGCTCGCCGGGACAGGGGGAGACCCAGTACTTC.

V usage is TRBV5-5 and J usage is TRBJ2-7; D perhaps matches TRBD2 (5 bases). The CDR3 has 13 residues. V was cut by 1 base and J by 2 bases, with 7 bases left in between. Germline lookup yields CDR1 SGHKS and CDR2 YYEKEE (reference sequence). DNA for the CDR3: TGTGCCAGCAGCTTGACCGGGGCCTACGAGCAGTACTTC. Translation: CASSLTGAYEQYF.

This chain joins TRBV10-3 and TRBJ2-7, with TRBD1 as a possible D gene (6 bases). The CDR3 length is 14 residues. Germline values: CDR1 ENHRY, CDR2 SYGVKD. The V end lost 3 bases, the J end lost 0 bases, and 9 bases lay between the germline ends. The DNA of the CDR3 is TGTGCCATCAGTGACTGGGACAACTCCTACGAGCAGTACTTC. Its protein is CAISDWDNSYEQYF.

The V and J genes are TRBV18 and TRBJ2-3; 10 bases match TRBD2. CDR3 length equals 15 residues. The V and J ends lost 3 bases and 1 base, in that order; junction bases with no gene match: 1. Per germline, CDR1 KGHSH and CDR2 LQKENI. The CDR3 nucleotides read TGTGCCAGCTCACCCACTAGCGGGGGCACAGATACGCAGTATTTT. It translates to CASSPTSGGTDTQYF.

As DNA, the CDR3 is TGCGCCAGCAGCCAAGGACTAGCGGGAGGTAACAATGAGCAGTTCTTC. Its protein product is CASSQGLAGGNNEQFF. The chain recombines TRBV4-1 with TRBJ2-1; 13 positions agree with TRBD2. Germline V CDR1 and CDR2: MGHRA, YSYEKL. CDR3 length: 16 residues. J gave up 5 bases and V 1 base, and 2 bases lay outside the gene matches.

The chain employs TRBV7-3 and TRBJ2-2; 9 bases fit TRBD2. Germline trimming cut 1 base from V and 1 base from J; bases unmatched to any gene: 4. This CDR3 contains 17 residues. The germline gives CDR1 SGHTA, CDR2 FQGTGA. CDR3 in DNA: TGTGCCAGCAGCTTAAATCTAGCGGGGAAGAACACCGGGGAGCTGTTTTTT. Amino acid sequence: CASSLNLAGKNTGELFF.

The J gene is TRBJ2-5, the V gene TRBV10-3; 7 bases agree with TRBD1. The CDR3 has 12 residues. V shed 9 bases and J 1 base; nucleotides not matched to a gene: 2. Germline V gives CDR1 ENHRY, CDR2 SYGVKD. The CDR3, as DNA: TGTGCCATTAAGGGGGCCCAAGAGACCCAGTACTTC. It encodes CAIKGAQETQYF.

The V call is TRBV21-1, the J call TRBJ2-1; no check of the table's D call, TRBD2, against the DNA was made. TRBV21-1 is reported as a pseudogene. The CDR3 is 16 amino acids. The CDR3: CASSKDLRESYNEQFF. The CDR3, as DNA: TGTGCCAGCAGCAAAGATCTGCGGGAGTCCTACAATGAGCAGTTCTTC.

The CDR3 nucleotides read TGTGCCAGCAGAGTGACAGTCAGCTCCTACAATGAGCAGTTCTTC. Translation: CASRVTVSSYNEQFF. This chain links TRBV28 with TRBJ2-1, with D possibly TRBD1 on 5 matching bases. CDR1 is MDHEN, CDR2 SYDVKM, per germline. The CDR3 covers 15 residues. Deletions cut 6 bases from V and 0 bases from J, with 12 bases between.

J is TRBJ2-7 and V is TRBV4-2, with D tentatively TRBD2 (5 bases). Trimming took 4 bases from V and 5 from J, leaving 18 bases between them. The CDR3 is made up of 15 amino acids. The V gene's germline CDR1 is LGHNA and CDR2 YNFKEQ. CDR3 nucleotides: TGTGCCAGCAGCCTCCGGGGAGATCCACCTGACGAGCAGTACTTC. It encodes CASSLRGDPPDEQYF.

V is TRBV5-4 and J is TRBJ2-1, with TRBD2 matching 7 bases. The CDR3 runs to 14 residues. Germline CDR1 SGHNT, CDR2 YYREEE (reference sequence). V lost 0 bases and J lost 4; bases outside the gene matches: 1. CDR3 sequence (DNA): TGTGCCAGCAGCTTGGAAGCGGGGTACAATGAGCAGTTCTTC. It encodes CASSLEAGYNEQFF.

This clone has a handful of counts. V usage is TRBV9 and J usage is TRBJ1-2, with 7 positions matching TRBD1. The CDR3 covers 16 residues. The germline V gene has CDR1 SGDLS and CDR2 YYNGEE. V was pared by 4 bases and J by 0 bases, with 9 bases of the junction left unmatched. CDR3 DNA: TGTGCCAGCAGCTCACGACAGGGTACCCCTAACTATGGCTACACCTTC. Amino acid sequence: CASSSRQGTPNYGYTF. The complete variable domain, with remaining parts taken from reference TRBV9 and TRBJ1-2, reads DSGVTQTPKHLITATGQRVTLRCSPRSGDLSVYWYQQSLDQGLQFLIQYYNGEERAKGNILERFSAQQFPDLHSELNLSSLELGDSALYFCASSSRQGTPNYGYTFGSGTRLTVV.

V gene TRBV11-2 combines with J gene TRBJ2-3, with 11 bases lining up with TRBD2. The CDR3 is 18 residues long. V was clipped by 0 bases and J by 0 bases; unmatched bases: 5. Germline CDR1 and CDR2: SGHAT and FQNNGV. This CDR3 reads CASSLDGRLAGSTDTQYF. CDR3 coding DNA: TGTGCCAGCAGCTTAGATGGCCGACTAGCGGGGAGCACAGATACGCAGTATTTT. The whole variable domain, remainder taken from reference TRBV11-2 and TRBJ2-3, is EAGVAQSPRYKIIEKRQSVAFWCNPISGHATLYWYQQILGQGPKLLIQFQNNGVVDDSQLPKDRFSAERLKGVDSTLKIQPAKLEDSAVYLCASSLDGRLAGSTDTQYFGPGTRLTVL.